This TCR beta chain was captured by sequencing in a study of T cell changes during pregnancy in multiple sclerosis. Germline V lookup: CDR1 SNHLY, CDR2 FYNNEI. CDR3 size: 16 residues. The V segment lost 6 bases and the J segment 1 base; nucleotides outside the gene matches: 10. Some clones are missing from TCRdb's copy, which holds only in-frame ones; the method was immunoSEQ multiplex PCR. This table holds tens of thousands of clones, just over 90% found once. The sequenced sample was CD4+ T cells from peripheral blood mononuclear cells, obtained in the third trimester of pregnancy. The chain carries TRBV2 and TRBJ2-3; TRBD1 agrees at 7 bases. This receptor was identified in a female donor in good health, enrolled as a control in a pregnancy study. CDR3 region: CASRVYWGTGTDTQYF. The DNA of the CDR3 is TGTGCCAGCAGGGTGTATTGGGGGACAGGCACAGATACGCAGTATTTT.